This entry features one T cell receptor (beta chain) sequence. Its target antigen remains unknown. Base qualities are not at hand, and no much larger clone is one base apart. Interpreted using the paper, the treatment or condition label stands for: therapeutic diphenylcyclopropenone sensitization with weekly scalp DPC. At each patch-test visit, blood was drawn before the patch test was applied. Patients were eligible if aged 18 to 70, diagnosed with alopecia and judged suitable for DPC therapy, and pregnant patients were excluded. Unfractionated whole blood was collected in Tempus Blood RNA tubes, and total RNA was extracted from that blood. During library preparation, unique molecular identifiers were attached to individual cDNA molecules so that TCRs could be counted in a quantitative, reproducible way. From each blood RNA sample, both TCR alpha and TCR beta chains were sequenced. On the study's bioinformatics: Samples had a median of roughly 87,000 TCRs, with a range from roughly 20,000 to 690,600. V, J and CDR3 annotation of the TCR reads was carried out using the Decombinator software suite. To make PS versus PT1 abundance plots, every sample was subsampled to the same number of TCRs (28,000). Expanded TCRs were defined as absent before sensitization and observed at least eight times at the 2-week time point. Starting from the raw public reads, TCRdb applied fastp trimming at Q25, assembled clones with MiXCR and retained in-frame beta chains. Identical CDR3 proteins give one entry, which carries the most common genes and DNA. TCRdb's processing, not the authors', yielded these V and J calls. The table for this sample lists more than 70 distinct CDR3 sequences.

This specimen belongs to a study of human T cells and chemical hapten exposure (dated by TCRdb to the early 2020s). Looking at the study overall: For sensitization, 2% DPC in acetone was applied to a 2 cm by 2 cm area of upper inner arm skin. Throughout the approximately 24-week study period, patients were also given weekly therapeutic DPC doses on the scalp. Patch tests used Finn chambers with 0.01% DPC on the upper back, scored after 6 days by International Contact Dermatitis Research Group standards. Most of the patients in the cohort were female, and the cohort covered alopecia areata with under or over 50% scalp involvement, alopecia totalis and alopecia universalis. Libraries were pooled for sequencing, and variation in per-sample TCR yields was attributed mainly to small differences in library volumes within the pool. This study followed changes in the peripheral blood TCR repertoire in vivo during primary and secondary sensitization of alopecia patients to the hapten diphenylcyclopropenone (DPC). Patient blood was sampled pre-sensitization (week 0) and at 2, 6 and about 24 weeks after DPC sensitization. For TCR sequencing, blood came from approximately 29 alopecia patients at anywhere from one to four time points (pre-sensitization, 2, 6 and 24 weeks).

V lost 10 bases and J lost 3 bases; the stretch between them is 15 bases long. The CDR3 goes from the cysteine to the phenylalanine over 13 residues. The kept DNA is CDR3 alone, 39 bases in frame from the first base. For CDR1 and CDR2, the germline V gene lists ENHRY and SYGVKD. Broader findings and caveats from the paper: No change with DPC sensitization was found in the number of TCRs above 1 in 1000 frequency, and no evidence of global repertoire structure alterations was found. The number of PT1 expanded TCRs positively correlated with patch test score, significant at thresholds 8, 16 and 32 but not 4. Because all patients had alopecia, a presumed autoimmune disease, the immune response of the patients might differ from that of healthy individuals. After repeated subsampling, the strength of the expansion versus patch-test correlation and the threshold at which it became significant changed. Significantly more large CDR3 similarity clusters were formed by expanded TCRs than by pre-sensitization or healthy control sets, consistent with antigen-driven responses.

The chain couples TRBV10-3 to TRBJ1-1; the D segment could be TRBD1, given 5 matching bases. This clonotype originated in an adult with alopecia areata. Some clones in this sample may be carry-over from other donors' samples. This table probably holds off-target reads from a library built for another chain. The sample consisted of whole blood, taken before DPC sensitization or 2, 6, or about 24 weeks after (not recorded which). The CDR3 corresponds to CANRGEADTEAFF. The sequenced DNA is TGTGCCAACAGAGGGGAGGCGGACACTGAAGCTTTCTTT.